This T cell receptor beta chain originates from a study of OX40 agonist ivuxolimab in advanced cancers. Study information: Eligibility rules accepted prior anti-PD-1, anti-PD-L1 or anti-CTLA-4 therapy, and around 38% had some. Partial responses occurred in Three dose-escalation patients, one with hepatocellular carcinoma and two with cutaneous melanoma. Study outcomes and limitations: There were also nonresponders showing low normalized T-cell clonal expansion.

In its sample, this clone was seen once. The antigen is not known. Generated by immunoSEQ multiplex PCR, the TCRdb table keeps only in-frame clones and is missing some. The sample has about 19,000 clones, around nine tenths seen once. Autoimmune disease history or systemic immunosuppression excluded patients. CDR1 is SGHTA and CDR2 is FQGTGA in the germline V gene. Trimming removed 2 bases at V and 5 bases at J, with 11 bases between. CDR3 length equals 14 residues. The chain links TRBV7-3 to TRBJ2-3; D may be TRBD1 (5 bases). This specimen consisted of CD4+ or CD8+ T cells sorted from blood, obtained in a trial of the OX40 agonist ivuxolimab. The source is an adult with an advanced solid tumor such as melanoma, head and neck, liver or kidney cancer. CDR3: CASSLGQGVDTQYF. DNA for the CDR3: TGTGCCAGCAGCTTAGGTCAGGGTGTAGATACGCAGTATTTT.